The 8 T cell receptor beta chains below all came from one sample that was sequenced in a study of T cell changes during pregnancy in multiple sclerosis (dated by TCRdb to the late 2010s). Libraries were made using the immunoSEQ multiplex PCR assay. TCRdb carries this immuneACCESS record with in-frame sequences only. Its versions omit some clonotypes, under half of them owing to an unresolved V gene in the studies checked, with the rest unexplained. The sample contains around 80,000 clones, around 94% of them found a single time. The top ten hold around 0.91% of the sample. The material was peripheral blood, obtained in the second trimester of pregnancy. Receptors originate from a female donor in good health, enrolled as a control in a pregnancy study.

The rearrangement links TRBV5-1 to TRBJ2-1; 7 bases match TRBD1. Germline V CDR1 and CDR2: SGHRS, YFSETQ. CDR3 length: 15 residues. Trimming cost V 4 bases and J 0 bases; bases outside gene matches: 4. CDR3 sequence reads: CASSTTGDSYNEQFF. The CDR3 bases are TGCGCCAGCAGCACCACAGGGGACTCCTACAATGAGCAGTTCTTC.

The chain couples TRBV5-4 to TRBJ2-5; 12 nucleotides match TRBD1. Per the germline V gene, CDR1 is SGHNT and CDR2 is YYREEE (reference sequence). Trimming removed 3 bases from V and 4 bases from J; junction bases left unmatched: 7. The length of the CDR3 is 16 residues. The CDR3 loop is CASSSNPGQGAETQYF. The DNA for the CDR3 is TGTGCCAGCAGCTCAAATCCGGGACAGGGGGCAGAGACCCAGTACTTC.

Here the CDR3 reads CASSLSRANTEAFF. DNA of the CDR3: TGTGCCAGCAGTTTATCGCGAGCGAACACTGAAGCTTTCTTT. V usage is TRBV27 and J usage is TRBJ1-1; D is unresolved. Germline values: CDR1 MNHEY, CDR2 SMNVEV (reference sequence). The CDR3 runs to 14 residues. The V end was cut by 0 bases, the J end by 1 base, with 6 bases between.

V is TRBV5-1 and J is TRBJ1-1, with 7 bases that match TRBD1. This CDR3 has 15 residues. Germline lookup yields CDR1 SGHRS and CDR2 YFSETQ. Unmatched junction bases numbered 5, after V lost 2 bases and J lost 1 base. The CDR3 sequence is CASSFSGQANTEAFF. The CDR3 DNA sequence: TGCGCCAGCAGCTTCTCCGGACAGGCGAACACTGAAGCTTTCTTT.

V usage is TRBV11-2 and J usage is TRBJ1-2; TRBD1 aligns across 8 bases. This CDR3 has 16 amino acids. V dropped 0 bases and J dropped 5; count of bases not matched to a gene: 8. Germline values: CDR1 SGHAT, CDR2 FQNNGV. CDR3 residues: CASSLEGGQVYYGYTF. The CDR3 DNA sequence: TGTGCCAGCAGCTTAGAGGGGGGACAGGTCTATTATGGCTACACCTTC.

CDR3 coding DNA: TGTGCCAGCAGTCCCCTGTCGGGAGCGTCCAATGAGCAGTTCTTC. This gives the protein CASSPLSGASNEQFF. The V and J genes are TRBV2 and TRBJ2-1; perhaps TRBD2 as D (6 bases). Germline V CDR1 and CDR2: SNHLY, FYNNEI. The V end lost 5 bases, the J end lost 6 bases, and 17 bases lay between the germline ends. This CDR3 region has 15 residues. Combining the CDR3 with reference TRBV2 and TRBJ2-1 gives the whole variable domain EPEVTQTPSHQVTQMGQEVILRCVPISNHLYFYWYRQILGQKVEFLVSFYNNEISEKSEIFDDQFSVERPDGSNFTLKIRSTKLEDSAMYFCASSPLSGASNEQFFGPGTRLTVL.

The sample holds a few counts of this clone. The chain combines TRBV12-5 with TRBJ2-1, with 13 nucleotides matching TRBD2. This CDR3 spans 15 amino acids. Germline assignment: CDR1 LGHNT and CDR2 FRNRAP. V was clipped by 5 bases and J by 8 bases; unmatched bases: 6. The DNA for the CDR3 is TGTGCTAGTGGTCCCGGACTAGCGGGAGCAGATGAGCAGTTCTTC. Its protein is CASGPGLAGADEQFF.

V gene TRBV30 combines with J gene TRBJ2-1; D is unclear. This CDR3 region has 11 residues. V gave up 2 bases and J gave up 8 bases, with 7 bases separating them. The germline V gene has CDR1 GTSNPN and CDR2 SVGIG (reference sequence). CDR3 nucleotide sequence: TGTGCCTGGAGTCCTATCCATGAGCAGTTCTTC. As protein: CAWSPIHEQFF.